This T cell receptor (beta chain) was identified during a study of cytomegalovirus exposure and HLA in healthy donors. Study conclusions and caveats: A later examination showed that TCR association rates differed by HLA locus, with DRB1 most and HLA-C fewest. An analysis that came later showed most CMV-associated TCR beta chains appearing HLA-restricted. Segments of the TCR beta V type were, in most cases, productive about 87% or about 30% of the time in an earlier analysis. Reported results showed that the classifier diagnosed cytomegalovirus status with high specificity and sensitivity.

J gave up 3 bases and V 0 bases, and 10 bases lay outside the gene matches. CDR3 size: 17 residues. Germline V gene data show CDR1 as SGHDN and CDR2 as FVKESK. 60 Vbeta and 13 Jbeta primers were used in PCR. The data were produced by immunoSEQ multiplex PCR, yet TCRdb's version contains in-frame clones alone and is incomplete. The table lists 150,000 to 200,000 clones, approximately 85% of them singletons. Remarks on this clone: What it binds is unknown.

The clonotype originates from a man aged 18 to 30 in good health and CMV-seropositive. The chain couples TRBV14 to TRBJ1-2, with 7 bases that match TRBD1. Material: PBMCs. This chain's CDR3 is CASSQDTRQGEDYGYTF. CDR3 nucleotides: TGTGCCAGCAGCCAAGATACGAGACAGGGTGAGGACTATGGCTACACCTTC.